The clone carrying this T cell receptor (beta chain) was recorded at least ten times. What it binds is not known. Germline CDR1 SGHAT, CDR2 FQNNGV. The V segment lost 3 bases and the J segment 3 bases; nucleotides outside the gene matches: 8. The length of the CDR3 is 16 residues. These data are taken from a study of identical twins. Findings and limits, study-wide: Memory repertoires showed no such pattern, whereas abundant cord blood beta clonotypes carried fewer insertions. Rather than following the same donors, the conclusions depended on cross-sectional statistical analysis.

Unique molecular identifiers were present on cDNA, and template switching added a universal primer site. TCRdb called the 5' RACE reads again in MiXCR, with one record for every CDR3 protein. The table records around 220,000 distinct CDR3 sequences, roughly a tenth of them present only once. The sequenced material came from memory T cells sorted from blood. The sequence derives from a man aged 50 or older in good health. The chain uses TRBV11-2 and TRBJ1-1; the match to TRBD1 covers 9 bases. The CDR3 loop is CASSFFGGQGYTEAFF. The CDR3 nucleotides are TGTGCCAGCAGCTTCTTCGGGGGACAGGGATACACTGAAGCTTTCTTT.